This T cell receptor (beta chain) was profiled in a study of T cells in Graves' hyperthyroidism and ophthalmopathy. Regarding this clonotype: A much larger clone differs by one base, so this may be a read error.

The length of the CDR3 is 14 residues. Germline CDR1 reads GTSNPN; CDR2 reads SVGIG (reference sequence). Trimming took 2 bases from V and 1 from J, leaving 11 bases between them. The investigators amplified TCR beta CDR3 regions from RNA transcripts. In the first-round RT-PCR of the TCR CDR3, the HTBI primer set was used. One entry per CDR3 protein results from TCRdb running MiXCR on the multiplex PCR reads. The repertoire holds 650,000 to 700,000 distinct CDR3 sequences, with roughly 17% as singletons. This sequence joins TRBV30 and TRBJ1-1, with D hard to call. Sequencing was carried out using blood. The receptor comes from a man over 45 with Graves' hyperthyroidism. The CDR3 DNA follows: TGTGCCTGGAGTATAGGTGGCCAGAACACTGAAGCTTTCTTT. Residues: CAWSIGGQNTEAFF.